This T cell receptor beta chain was obtained from a study of blood T cell repertoires in COVID-19. The overall study: Acute-phase and convalescent COVID-19 samples originated in the United States, Italy and Spain. T cells, B-cell-depleted T cells, or PBMCs provided the cDNA or gDNA that served as material.

Germline CDR1 and CDR2: MDHEN and SYDVKM. This CDR3 is built from 14 residues. Unmatched junction bases numbered 2, after V lost 8 bases and J lost 2 bases. Original processing notes: Using reference gene primer amplification, nucleated cell counts were estimated. Assay used: immunoSEQ multiplex PCR; TCRdb lists only in-frame clones, some missing. V and J calls plus clone size are reproduced from that table; the DNA served to infer D and trimming. The sample includes 150,000 to 200,000 clones, roughly four fifths of them seen just once. This clone was observed at least ten times. Cohort assignment relied on participant-reported clinical history.

This sequence originates from a man aged 50-60 years who had recovered from COVID-19. The J gene is TRBJ2-1, the V gene TRBV28; TRBD2 aligns across 11 bases. The source material was PBMCs or T cells enriched from blood (not recorded which). CDR3: CASRSGGAYNEQFF. The CDR3 nucleotides are TGTGCCAGCCGTAGCGGGGGGGCCTACAATGAGCAGTTCTTC.